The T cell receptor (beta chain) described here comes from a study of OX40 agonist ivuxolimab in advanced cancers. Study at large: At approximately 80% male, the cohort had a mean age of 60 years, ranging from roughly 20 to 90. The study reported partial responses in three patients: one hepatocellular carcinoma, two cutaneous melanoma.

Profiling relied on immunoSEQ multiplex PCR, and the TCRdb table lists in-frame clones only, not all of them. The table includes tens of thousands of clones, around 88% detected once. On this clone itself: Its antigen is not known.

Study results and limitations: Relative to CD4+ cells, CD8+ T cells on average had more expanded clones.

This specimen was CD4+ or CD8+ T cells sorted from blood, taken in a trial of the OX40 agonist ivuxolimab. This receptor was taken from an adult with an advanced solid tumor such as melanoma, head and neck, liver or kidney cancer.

CDR3 nucleotide sequence: TGTGCCTGGACCCGGGACAGAGGCCACGAGCAGTACTTC. Translating it yields CAWTRDRGHEQYF. The chain has TRBV30 and TRBJ2-7; 7 nucleotides line up with TRBD1. Germline CDR1 reads GTSNPN; CDR2 reads SVGIG (reference sequence). The ends lost 4 bases at V and 5 bases at J; junction bases unmatched: 8. This CDR3 comprises 13 residues.